A single sample is the source of the 2 T cell receptor beta chains below, sequenced in a study of early T cells in non-severe SARS-CoV-2 infection. TCRdb processed the 5' RACE reads anew with MiXCR; each CDR3 protein has one entry. Among over 85,000 distinct CDR3 sequences, less than 15% were seen once, and the ten largest hold over 5%. The sequenced material came from whole blood. The receptors were sampled from an adult who was a healthcare worker with PCR-confirmed SARS-CoV-2 infection or an uninfected control (not recorded which).

There are many counts of this clonotype. The chain combines TRBV12-3 or TRBV12-4 with TRBJ2-1, with 7 bases fitting TRBD2. The CDR3 covers 14 residues. Germline trimming cut 5 bases from V and 5 bases from J; bases unmatched to any gene: 6. CDR3 residues: CASSPGGSNNEQFF. CDR3 in DNA: TGTGCCAGCAGTCCGGGAGGATCGAACAATGAGCAGTTCTTC.

This clonotype appeared many times. The chain joins TRBV27 to TRBJ1-5; D unresolved. V was trimmed by 5 bases and J by 5 bases, leaving 10 bases between them. Germline V gives CDR1 MNHEY, CDR2 SMNVEV (reference sequence). The CDR3 covers 13 residues. CDR3 residues: CASSLQLHQPQHF. DNA of the CDR3: TGTGCCAGCAGTCTACAGTTACATCAGCCCCAGCATTTT.